This TCR beta chain originates from a study of blood T cell repertoires in COVID-19. About the research overall: Whether acute or convalescent, the COVID-19 samples came from the United States, Italy and Spain. Sample material is recorded as cDNA or gDNA derived from T cells, B-cell-depleted T cells, or PBMCs.

All enrollees were roughly 18 to 89 years old and from fewer than 30 US areas. Cohorts were determined from participant-reported clinical history. Only in-frame clones appear in the TCRdb table, and some are missing; sequencing was by immunoSEQ multiplex PCR. The sample comprises a few hundred thousand clones, around 82% of which are singletons, and 3.5% to 5.5% rests with the top ten. V shed 4 bases and J shed 0 bases, with 14 bases lying between them. Per the germline V gene, CDR1 is LGHNA and CDR2 is YNFKEQ. This CDR3 spans 16 amino acids. The TCR sequence derives from a man aged 30 to 39 with acute COVID-19. This chain uses TRBV4-2 with TRBJ2-3; TRBD2 is a possible D gene (7 bases). Specimen: PBMCs or T cells enriched from blood (not recorded which). CDR3 coding DNA: TGTGCCAGCAGCCCTGGGGGGGCGGAGAGCACAGATACGCAGTATTTT. This encodes CASSPGGAESTDTQYF.